This T cell receptor beta chain is from a study of shared clonotypes between healthy human individuals. This clone was counted once. Replicate PCRs for sorted subsets used around 200 ng DNA; this equaled 25,000 to 35,000 T cell genomes. The assay was immunoSEQ multiplex PCR, and TCRdb's table has in-frame clones only and misses some. The table records under 1,100,000 clones, approximately 68% of them present only once. The receptor was derived from a man aged 18 to 29 in good health. The specimen sequenced was memory CD4+ T cells sorted from blood. Subset here: CD45RA-negative fraction.

CDR3 sequence (DNA): TGTGCCAGCAGTGTCTCGGGGTGGGCTGAAGCTTTCTTT. Its protein is CASSVSGWAEAFF. The chain combines TRBV2 with TRBJ1-1; unclear D gene. Trimming removed 4 bases at V and 6 bases at J, with 12 bases between. Germline-derived CDR1 and CDR2 are SNHLY and FYNNEI. The CDR3 sequence is 13 residues long.